This TCR beta chain was captured in a study of cytomegalovirus exposure and HLA in healthy donors. The germline gives CDR1 SEHNR, CDR2 FQNEAQ (reference sequence). The CDR3 totals 11 residues. Study observations and caveats: There was a cluster of highly shared sequence variants that was likely a sequencing artifact. The authors later linked a missense DCLRE1C variant to TCR beta V- and J-gene trimming. Donors were assumed by presence/absence analyses to have roughly uniform sequencing depth.

In the PCR, 60 Vbeta and 13 Jbeta primers were used. The repertoire was sequenced with immunoSEQ multiplex PCR; TCRdb's copy has only in-frame clones and lacks some. The sample records 150,000 to 180,000 clones, roughly 80% being singletons. This clone was recorded only once. Its target is unknown. The chain uses TRBV7-9 and TRBJ1-4; D might be TRBD1 (6 bases). The sample taken for sequencing was PBMCs. The sequence was collected from a man between 25 and 39 years old in good health and CMV-seropositive. Here the CDR3 reads CIGGDGEKLFF. Written as DNA, the CDR3 is TGTATAGGGGGAGATGGCGAAAAACTGTTTTTT.